This T cell receptor (beta chain) appears in the sequencing data of a study of blood T cell repertoires in COVID-19. Across the study: From T cells, B-cell-depleted T cells, or PBMCs came the material, which was cDNA or gDNA.

Original handling: Reference gene primer amplification in the assay estimated nucleated cell counts. The assay was immunoSEQ multiplex PCR, and TCRdb's table has in-frame clones only and misses some. That table furnishes V, J and clone size, whereas the DNA furnished D and trimming. The table records about 120,000 clones, 85% of them present only once. CDR3 length equals 14 residues. Germline values: CDR1 MNHEY, CDR2 SMNVEV (reference sequence). The V and J ends lost 8 bases and 4 bases, in that order; junction bases with no gene match: 11. This chain uses TRBV27 with TRBJ2-7; the match to TRBD2 covers 7 bases. This receptor was taken from a man in his 60s with acute or convalescent COVID-19. Sample: peripheral blood. This CDR3 reads CASARGAGVYEQYF. CDR3 bases: TGTGCCAGCGCTAGGGGCGCGGGAGTTTACGAGCAGTACTTC.